This T cell receptor (beta chain) was retrieved from a study of neurological immune-mediated disorders. Findings and limits, study-wide: On phylogenetic grouping, the repertoires of 18 of 34 multiple sclerosis patients fell within one related-CDR3 cluster, constituting a possible signature.

Synthesis of cDNA was performed by 5'RACE using 10-nucleotide random UMIs. From the 5' RACE reads, TCRdb called clonotypes with MiXCR, one entry per CDR3 protein. The table shows tens of thousands of distinct CDR3 sequences, with about 2.3% occurring only once. Germline CDR1 and CDR2: SGHDT and YYEEEE. Trimming left V 4 bases short and J 14 bases short, with 16 bases between. The CDR3 totals 13 residues. The sample holds many counts of this clonotype. What it recognizes is unknown. This clonotype was sampled from a man in his forties or fifties with multiple sclerosis. Sample: PBMCs. The V gene is TRBV5-6, the J gene TRBJ1-6; maybe TRBD1 (5 bases). CDR3 in DNA: TGTGCCAGCAGCACGGGGACGATACGCTCCCTCCACTTT. It specifies CASSTGTIRSLHF.